This T cell receptor (beta chain) appears in the sequencing data of a study of cytomegalovirus exposure and HLA in healthy donors. Remarks on this clone: Its antigen remains unknown.

The CDR3 runs 13 residues. V lost 6 bases and J 9 bases, leaving 15 bases between the germline ends. The germline CDR1 and CDR2 sequences are MNHEY and SVGAGI. PCR used 60 Vbeta primers and 13 Jbeta primers. Produced via immunoSEQ multiplex PCR; TCRdb's table is partial and in-frame only. The sample holds approximately 190,000 clones, 75% to 85% seen once. Findings and caveats of the study: Cytomegalovirus status, reportedly, was diagnosed with high specificity and sensitivity by the classifier. Common viral pathogens seemed to be connected with several of the most significant clusters, according to a later analysis. Compared with the approximately 680-donor mean, an Asian-associated ancestry cluster reportedly had fewer N-insertions, according to a later analysis.

The sequence derives from a woman aged 50 to 60 in good health and CMV-seropositive. The chain employs TRBV6-5 and TRBJ1-5; a weak D match, TRBD1 (6 bases). Sequencing input: PBMCs. CDR3 protein: CASSLDSLGPQHF. The CDR3 coding sequence is TGTGCCAGCAGCTTGGACAGCCTGGGGCCCCAGCATTTT.